This passage covers 5 T cell receptor beta chains from one sample sequenced in a study of OX40 agonist ivuxolimab in advanced cancers. The repertoire was sequenced with immunoSEQ multiplex PCR; TCRdb's copy has only in-frame clones and lacks some. The table records 78,000 or so clones, 88% of them present only once. The sequencing used CD4+ or CD8+ T cells sorted from blood, collected in a trial of the OX40 agonist ivuxolimab. These receptors were taken from an adult with an advanced solid tumor such as melanoma, head and neck, liver or kidney cancer.

The CDR3 loop is CASSRLGREETQYF. The CDR3 coding sequence is TGTGCCAGCAGCCGCCTGGGGCGGGAAGAGACCCAGTACTTC. The chain is built from TRBV7-8 and TRBJ2-5; TRBD1 or TRBD2 may be the D gene (5 bases each). The length of the CDR3 is 14 residues. V was cut by 5 bases and J by 3 bases, with 13 bases left in between. Germline CDR1 SGHVS, CDR2 FQNEAQ.

CDR3 amino acids: CASSLVIAGGRGSYNEQFF. As DNA, the CDR3 is TGTGCCAGCAGCTTGGTGATAGCGGGAGGGCGGGGGTCCTACAATGAGCAGTTCTTC. The V and J genes are TRBV5-6 and TRBJ2-1, with 11 bases fitting TRBD2. CDR1 SGHDT and CDR2 YYEEEE come from the germline V gene. This CDR3 is 19 amino acids long. V lost 0 bases, J lost 1 base, and 9 bases stayed unmatched.

The count of this clone is one. The V and J genes are TRBV27 and TRBJ2-3; no clear D gene. The CDR3 consists of 14 residues. Trimming removed 4 bases from V and 4 bases from J, with 12 bases in between. CDR1 is MNHEY, CDR2 SMNVEV, per germline (reference sequence). CDR3 in DNA: TGTGCCAGCAGTTCACCTATCACGGCAGATACGCAGTATTTT. Residues: CASSSPITADTQYF.

The chain links TRBV5-6 to TRBJ2-7; D unclear. V shed 0 bases and J shed 5 bases, with 15 bases lying between them. The germline V gene encodes CDR1 SGHDT and CDR2 YYEEEE. There are 15 residues in the CDR3. The CDR3 nucleotides read TGTGCCAGCAGCTTGGTAGCAGAGAGAAGGGACGAGCAGTACTTC. It encodes CASSLVAERRDEQYF.

The chain has TRBV5-4 and TRBJ2-3, with D unclear. The V and J ends lost 2 bases and 3 bases respectively, with 1 base between them. CDR1 and CDR2 from the germline V gene are SGHNT and YYREEE (reference sequence). This CDR3 spans 11 amino acids. The CDR3 DNA reads as TGTGCCAGCAGCTTAACAGATACGCAGTATTTT. Amino acid sequence: CASSLTDTQYF.